This record concerns one T cell receptor (beta chain) sequence. The data were obtained in a study of blood T cell repertoires in COVID-19. Study as a whole: Acute-phase and convalescent COVID-19 samples originated in the United States, Italy and Spain.

The CDR3 extends over 14 amino acids. The germline V gene has CDR1 KGHDR and CDR2 SFDVKD. V was clipped by 4 bases and J by 5 bases, with 13 bases between them. The protocol was immunoSEQ multiplex PCR, while the TCRdb copy is restricted to in-frame clones and leaves out a portion. The table has 200,000 to 300,000 clones, over 75% seen once. The specimen sequenced was peripheral blood. The gene calls are TRBV24-1 and TRBJ2-5; possible D gene TRBD2, 6 bases. The TCR was taken from a man younger than 45 who had recovered from COVID-19. The CDR3, as DNA: TGTGCCACCAGTGACCCTGGACTATTGGAGACCCAGTACTTC. This sequence encodes CATSDPGLLETQYF.